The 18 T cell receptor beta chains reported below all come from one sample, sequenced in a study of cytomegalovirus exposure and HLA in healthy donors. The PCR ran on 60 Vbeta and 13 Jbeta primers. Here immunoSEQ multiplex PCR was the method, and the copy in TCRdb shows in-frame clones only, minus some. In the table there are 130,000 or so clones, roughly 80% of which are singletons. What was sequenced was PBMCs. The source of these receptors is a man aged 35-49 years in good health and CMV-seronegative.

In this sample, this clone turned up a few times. The CDR3 bases are TGTGCCAGCAGTTACGGTACGGGACAGGGAGACACTGAAGCTTTCTTT. It encodes CASSYGTGQGDTEAFF. The chain combines TRBV6-5 with TRBJ1-1; 9 nucleotides line up with TRBD1. Germline V lookup: CDR1 MNHEY, CDR2 SVGAGI. The CDR3 consists of 16 residues. V was clipped by 2 bases and J by 3 bases; unmatched bases: 7.

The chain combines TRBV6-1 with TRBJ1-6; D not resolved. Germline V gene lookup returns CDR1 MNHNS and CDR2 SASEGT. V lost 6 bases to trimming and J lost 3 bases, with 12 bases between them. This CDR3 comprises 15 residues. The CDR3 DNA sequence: TGTGCCAGCAGCCCCTCAGGAAACTATAATTCACCCCTCCACTTT. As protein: CASSPSGNYNSPLHF.

CDR3 sequence reads: CASSIAGRGQPQHF. As DNA, the CDR3 is TGTGCCAGTAGTATAGCTGGCAGGGGCCAGCCCCAGCATTTT. V gene TRBV19 combines with J gene TRBJ1-5; possible D gene TRBD1, 6 bases. Trimming shortened V by 1 base and J by 7 bases, and 11 bases separated the two germline ends. CDR1 is LNHDA, CDR2 SQIVND, per germline (reference sequence). The CDR3 length is 14 residues.

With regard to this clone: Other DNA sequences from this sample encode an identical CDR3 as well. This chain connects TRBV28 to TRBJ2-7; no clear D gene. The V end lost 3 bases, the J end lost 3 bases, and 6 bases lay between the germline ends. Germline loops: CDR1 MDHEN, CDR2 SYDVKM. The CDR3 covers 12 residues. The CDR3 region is CASSFQNYEQYF. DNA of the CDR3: TGTGCCAGCAGTTTCCAGAACTACGAGCAGTACTTC.

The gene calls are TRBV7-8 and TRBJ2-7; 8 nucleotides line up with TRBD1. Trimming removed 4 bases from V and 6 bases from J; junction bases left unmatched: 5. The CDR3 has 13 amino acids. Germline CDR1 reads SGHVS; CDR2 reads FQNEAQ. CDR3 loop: CASSYPTGAEQYF. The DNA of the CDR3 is TGTGCCAGCAGCTACCCGACAGGGGCCGAGCAGTACTTC.

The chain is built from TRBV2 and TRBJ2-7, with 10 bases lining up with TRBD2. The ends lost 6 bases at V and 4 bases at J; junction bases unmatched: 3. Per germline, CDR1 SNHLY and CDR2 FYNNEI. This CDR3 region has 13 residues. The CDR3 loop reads CASSGGLAYEQYF. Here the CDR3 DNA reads TGTGCCAGCAGCGGGGGACTAGCGTACGAGCAGTACTTC.

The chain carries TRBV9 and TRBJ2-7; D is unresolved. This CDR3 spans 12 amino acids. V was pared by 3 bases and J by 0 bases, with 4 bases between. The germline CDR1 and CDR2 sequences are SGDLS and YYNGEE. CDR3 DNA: TGTGCCAGCAGCGGCGACTCCTACGAGCAGTACTTC. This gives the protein CASSGDSYEQYF.

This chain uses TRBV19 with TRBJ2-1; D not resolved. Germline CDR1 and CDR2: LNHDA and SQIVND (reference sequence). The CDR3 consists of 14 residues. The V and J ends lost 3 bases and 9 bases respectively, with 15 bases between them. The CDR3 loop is CASSMEPALGEQFF. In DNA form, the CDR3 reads TGTGCCAGTAGTATGGAGCCCGCATTGGGTGAGCAGTTCTTC.

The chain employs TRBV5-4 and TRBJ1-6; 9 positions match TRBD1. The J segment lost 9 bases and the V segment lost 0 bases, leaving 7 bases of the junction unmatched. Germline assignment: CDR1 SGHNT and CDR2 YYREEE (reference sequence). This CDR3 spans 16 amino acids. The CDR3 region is CASSLGGGQGISPLHF. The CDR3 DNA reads TGTGCCAGCAGCTTGGGAGGTGGACAGGGGATTTCACCCCTCCACTTT.

CDR3 region: CASSLKGTSGTDTQYF. The CDR3 coding sequence is TGTGCCAGCAGCTTAAAGGGGACTAGCGGCACAGATACGCAGTATTTT. The rearrangement uses TRBV7-2 and TRBJ2-3; 10 bases fit TRBD2. The V and J ends lost 2 bases and 1 base, in that order; junction bases with no gene match: 3. CDR1 is SGHTA, CDR2 FQGNSA, per germline. This CDR3 is 16 amino acids long.

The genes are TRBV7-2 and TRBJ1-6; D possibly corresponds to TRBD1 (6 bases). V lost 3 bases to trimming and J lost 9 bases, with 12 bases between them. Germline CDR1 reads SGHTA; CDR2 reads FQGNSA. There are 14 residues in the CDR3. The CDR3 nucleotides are TGTGCCAGCAGCTTTGACAGGACTAGTTCACCCCTCCACTTT. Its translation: CASSFDRTSSPLHF. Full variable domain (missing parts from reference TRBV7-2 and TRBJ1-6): GAGVSQSPSNKVTEKGKDVELRCDPISGHTALYWYRQSLGQGLEFLIYFQGNSAPDKSGLPSDRFSAERTGGSVSTLTIQRTQQEDSAVYLCASSFDRTSSPLHFGNGTRLTVT.

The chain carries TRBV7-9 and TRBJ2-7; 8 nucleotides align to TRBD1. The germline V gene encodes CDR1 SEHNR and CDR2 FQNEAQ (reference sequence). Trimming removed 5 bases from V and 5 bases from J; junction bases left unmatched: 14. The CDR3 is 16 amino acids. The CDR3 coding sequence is TGTGCCAGCAGCCGACAGGGGAAATGGTCCGGTGACGAGCAGTACTTC. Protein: CASSRQGKWSGDEQYF.

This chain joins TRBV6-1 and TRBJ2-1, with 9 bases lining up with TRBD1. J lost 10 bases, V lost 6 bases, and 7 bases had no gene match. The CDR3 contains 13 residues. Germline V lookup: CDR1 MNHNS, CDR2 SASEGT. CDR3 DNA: TGTGCCAGCAGGCCGACAGGGGGGGACGAGCAGTTCTTC. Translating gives CASRPTGGDEQFF.

Here the CDR3 reads CASGSTLAGGAYNEQFF. The CDR3, as DNA: TGTGCTAGTGGTTCTACCTTAGCGGGGGGCGCATACAATGAGCAGTTCTTC. V usage is TRBV12-5 and J usage is TRBJ2-1, with 10 bases aligning to TRBD2. The trim removed 4 bases at V and 4 bases at J, leaving 10 bases unmatched. The CDR3 has 17 amino acids. Per the germline V gene, CDR1 is LGHNT and CDR2 is FRNRAP.

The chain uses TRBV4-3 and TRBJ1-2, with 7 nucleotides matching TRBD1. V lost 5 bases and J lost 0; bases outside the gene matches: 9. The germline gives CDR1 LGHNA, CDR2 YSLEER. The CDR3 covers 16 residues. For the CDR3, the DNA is TGCGCCAGCAGCGCTTGGACAGGACCTACTAACTATGGCTACACCTTC. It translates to CASSAWTGPTNYGYTF.

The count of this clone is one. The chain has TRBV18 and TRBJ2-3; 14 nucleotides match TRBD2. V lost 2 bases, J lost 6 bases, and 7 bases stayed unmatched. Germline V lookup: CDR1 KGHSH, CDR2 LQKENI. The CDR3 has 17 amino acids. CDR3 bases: TGTGCCAGCTCACCAGGGACTAGCGGGGGTTTCCTGGATACGCAGTATTTT. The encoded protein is CASSPGTSGGFLDTQYF.

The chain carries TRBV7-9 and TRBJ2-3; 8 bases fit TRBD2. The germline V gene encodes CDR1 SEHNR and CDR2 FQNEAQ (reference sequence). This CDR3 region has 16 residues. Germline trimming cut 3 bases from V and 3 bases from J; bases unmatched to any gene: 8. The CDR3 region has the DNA TGTGCCAGCAGCTTTCGACTGGCGGGGGGTACAGATACGCAGTATTTT. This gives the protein CASSFRLAGGTDTQYF. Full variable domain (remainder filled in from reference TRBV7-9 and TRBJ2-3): DTGVSQNPRHKITKRGQNVTFRCDPISEHNRLYWYRQTLGQGPEFLTYFQNEAQLEKSRLLSDRFSAERPKGSFSTLEIQRTEQGDSAMYLCASSFRLAGGTDTQYFGPGTRLTVL.

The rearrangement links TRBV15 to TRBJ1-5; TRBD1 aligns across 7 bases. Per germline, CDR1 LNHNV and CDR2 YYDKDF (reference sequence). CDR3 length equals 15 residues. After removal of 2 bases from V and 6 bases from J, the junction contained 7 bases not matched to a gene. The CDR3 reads CATSRNGDSRQPQHF. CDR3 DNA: TGTGCCACCAGCAGAAATGGGGACAGCCGTCAGCCCCAGCATTTT.